Included here is one T cell receptor (beta chain) sequence, with context. What it recognizes is unknown. Time point in this sample: patch test 3, about 24 weeks after DPC sensitization. As to treatment: therapeutic diphenylcyclopropenone sensitization with weekly scalp DPC. Total RNA came from unfractionated whole blood. Via MiXCR, TCRdb re-called the RACE reads, giving one row per CDR3 protein. The data show tens of thousands of distinct CDR3 sequences, with 8% to 10% seen just once and roughly 25% held by the top ten. These data come from a study of human T cells and chemical hapten exposure. Study in general: Across the whole study, which lasted about 23 weeks, patients were given diphenylcyclopropenone on the scalp once a week. Minor volume differences among pooled libraries chiefly drove per-sample TCR yield variation. Study outcomes and limitations: Expanded TCR sets contained significantly more large CDR3 similarity clusters than controls.

The CDR3 has 13 residues. Germline V gene sequence: CDR1 SGHAT, CDR2 FQNNGV. V lost 4 bases and J 3 bases, leaving 9 bases between the germline ends. The chain carries TRBV11-2 and TRBJ1-2; a possible D gene is TRBD1 (5 bases). This sequence was found in a man aged 50 to 59 with alopecia areata. Some clones in this sample may be carry-over from other donors' samples. Source: whole blood, taken in connection with sensitization to the hapten diphenylcyclopropenone (DPC). The CDR3 spells CASSSGADYGYTF. CDR3 bases: TGTGCCAGCAGCTCCGGGGCGGACTATGGCTACACCTTC.